Below are 23 T cell receptor beta chains sequenced from a single sample in a study of T cell responses to AZD1222 COVID-19 vaccine (dated by TCRdb to 2020 to 2023). The sample's time point label, decoded: about 28 days (+/-7) after the second vaccine dose. Libraries were built with the immunoSEQ multiplex PCR assay. TCRdb mirrors the immuneACCESS table, restricted to in-frame sequences. Some clones are absent from its copies; in checked studies, under half trace to an unresolved V gene, and the reason for the others is unknown. This sample has about 85,000 clones in its table, and 85% of those were observed once. The ten biggest clones cover more than 4% of the sample. Here the sequenced sample was peripheral blood, taken 28 days after the second AZD1222 dose. These receptor sequences come from an adult who received the AZD1222 COVID-19 vaccine.

V usage is TRBV6-5 and J usage is TRBJ2-1; D not certain. The CDR3 is 14 amino acids. V was trimmed by 8 bases and J by 3 bases, leaving 14 bases between them. Germline CDR1 and CDR2: MNHEY and SVGAGI. The CDR3 DNA reads TGTGCCAGCTCGAGGACGGCAGACTACAATGAGCAGTTCTTC. It translates to CASSRTADYNEQFF.

V is TRBV30 and J is TRBJ2-1; no clear D gene. Looked up from germline, CDR1 is GTSNPN and CDR2 is SVGIG (reference sequence). The V end lost 3 bases, the J end lost 1 base, and 13 bases lay between the germline ends. The CDR3 consists of 15 residues. This chain's CDR3 is CAWSPTVVSYNEQFF. The CDR3 bases are TGTGCCTGGAGCCCGACGGTGGTTTCCTACAATGAGCAGTTCTTC. Full variable domain (remainder filled in from reference TRBV30 and TRBJ2-1): SQTIHQWPATLVQPVGSPLSLECTVEGTSNPNLYWYRQAAGRGLQLLFYSVGIGQISSEVPQNLSASRPQDRQFILSSKKLLLSDSGFYLCAWSPTVVSYNEQFFGPGTRLTVL.

This clone was observed once. The CDR3 DNA reads as TGTGCCAGCAGTTACTTACCGATGGGGTTCGGACAGCCCCAGCATTTT. This translates into CASSYLPMGFGQPQHF. The V and J genes are TRBV6-5 and TRBJ1-5; unclear D gene. The CDR3 consists of 16 residues. The germline V gene has CDR1 MNHEY and CDR2 SVGAGI. V lost 1 base to trimming and J lost 7 bases, with 17 bases between them.

The J gene is TRBJ2-3, the V gene TRBV6-2 or TRBV6-3, with 9 nucleotides matching TRBD1. The CDR3 contains 15 residues. Germline loops: CDR1 MNHEY, CDR2 SVGEGT. V was pared by 1 base and J by 4 bases, with 3 bases of the junction left unmatched. CDR3 DNA sequence: TGTGCCAGCAGTTACTTCGGGACAGGGTCAGATACGCAGTATTTT. Translated: CASSYFGTGSDTQYF.

The chain is built from TRBV7-2 and TRBJ1-1; D gene ambiguous. Germline V gene lookup returns CDR1 SGHTA and CDR2 FQGNSA. Trimming cost V 5 bases and J 9 bases, with 10 bases left between them. CDR3 length: 11 residues. The DNA for the CDR3 is TGTGCCAGCAGCCCCTCCCTACAAGCTTTCTTT. Translation gives CASSPSLQAFF.

The chain combines TRBV6-4 with TRBJ1-1; D not resolved. Trimming took off 4 bases at V and 2 bases at J, with 8 bases between the two ends. CDR3 length equals 13 residues. The germline gives CDR1 MRHNA, CDR2 SNTAGT. This CDR3 is CASSVALNTEAFF. The CDR3 nucleotides are TGTGCCAGCAGTGTGGCACTAAACACTGAAGCTTTCTTT.

The chain combines TRBV28 with TRBJ2-7, with 7 bases lining up with TRBD2. Trimming at V came to 8 bases and at J to 7 bases, leaving 17 bases not matched to a gene. CDR1 is MDHEN and CDR2 is SYDVKM in the germline V gene. The CDR3 is made up of 15 amino acids. CDR3 residues: CASATVYSGAREQYF. The CDR3 bases are TGTGCCAGCGCAACGGTGTACAGCGGGGCTAGAGAGCAGTACTTC.

The rearrangement uses TRBV24-1 and TRBJ1-1; 8 bases line up with TRBD1. After removal of 7 bases from V and 1 base from J, the junction contained 4 bases not matched to a gene. This CDR3 region has 14 residues. CDR1 KGHDR and CDR2 SFDVKD come from the germline V gene. The CDR3, as DNA: TGTGCCACCAGGGGAGACAGGGGGAACACTGAAGCTTTCTTT. Translated, it gives CATRGDRGNTEAFF.

The J gene is TRBJ1-6, the V gene TRBV6-6, with D uncertain. CDR3 size: 15 residues. Germline lookup yields CDR1 MNHNY and CDR2 SVGAGI (reference sequence). V was clipped by 3 bases and J by 6 bases, with 12 bases between them. The chain's CDR3 is CASSYSPRTNSPLHF. CDR3 nucleotides: TGTGCCAGCAGTTATTCCCCCAGAACTAATTCACCCCTCCACTTT.

V and J are TRBV5-6 and TRBJ2-1; either TRBD1 or TRBD2 may supply D (6 bases each). Germline lookup yields CDR1 SGHDT and CDR2 YYEEEE. The CDR3 extends over 13 amino acids. Trimming removed 6 bases from V and 8 bases from J, with 15 bases in between. The CDR3 loop is CASNDIRGHEQFF. The CDR3 bases are TGTGCCAGCAACGACATCCGGGGGCATGAGCAGTTCTTC.

The chain recombines TRBV19 with TRBJ2-7; perhaps TRBD2 as D (6 bases). This CDR3 contains 15 residues. V dropped 3 bases and J dropped 4 bases, with 16 bases sitting between them. Germline V gene lookup returns CDR1 LNHDA and CDR2 SQIVND (reference sequence). The CDR3 bases are TGTGCCAGTAGTATCCGGGGAGGTCCGCAATACGAGCAGTACTTC. Translated: CASSIRGGPQYEQYF.

The rearrangement joins TRBV6-5 to TRBJ1-1, with D unclear. Germline CDR1 and CDR2: MNHEY and SVGAGI. There are 16 residues in the CDR3. The germline V and J ends were trimmed by 3 bases and 6 bases, with 20 bases remaining between them. The CDR3 protein is CASSYSRSWGIAEAFF. The CDR3 DNA reads TGTGCCAGCAGTTATTCTAGGTCGTGGGGAATCGCTGAAGCTTTCTTT.

This rearrangement joins TRBV4-1 to TRBJ2-7; D ambiguous. V lost 2 bases, J lost 5 bases, and 10 bases lay in between. CDR3 length: 13 amino acids. Germline V gene sequence: CDR1 MGHRA, CDR2 YSYEKL. CDR3 in DNA: TGCGCCAGCAGCCAACTCGGACGTGACGAGCAGTACTTC. Amino acids: CASSQLGRDEQYF.

The J gene is TRBJ2-1, the V gene TRBV23-1, with a possible D match to TRBD2 (6 bases). TRBV23-1 is noted as an ORF with a role that remains uncertain. The CDR3 spans 14 residues. The germline V and J ends were trimmed by 11 bases and 4 bases, with 18 bases remaining between them. The CDR3 DNA reads TGCGCCGCTCTGGGGGGAGTGGGTTACAATGAGCAGTTCTTC. Translating gives CAALGGVGYNEQFF.

The chain couples TRBV18 to TRBJ1-1; 11 nucleotides match TRBD1. The CDR3 is 14 residues long. The J segment lost 4 bases and the V segment lost 3 bases, leaving 1 base of the junction unmatched. Germline CDR1 and CDR2: KGHSH and LQKENI. As DNA, the CDR3 is TGTGCCAGCTCACCCGGGACAGGGGGCACTGAAGCTTTCTTT. Protein sequence: CASSPGTGGTEAFF. Using reference TRBV18 and TRBJ1-1 for the parts outside the CDR3, the full variable domain is NAGVMQNPRHLVRRRGQEARLRCSPMKGHSHVYWYRQLPEEGLKFMVYLQKENIIDESGMPKERFSAEFPKEGPSILRIQQVVRGDSAAYFCASSPGTGGTEAFFGQGTRLTVV.

The chain links TRBV29-1 to TRBJ2-1; D might be TRBD1 (5 bases). The CDR3 has 14 amino acids. Trimming cost V 6 bases and J 4 bases, with 16 bases left between them. Germline CDR1 SQVTM, CDR2 ANQGSEA. This CDR3 is CSVDGHPNYNEQFF. CDR3 in DNA: TGCAGCGTGGACGGACACCCAAATTACAATGAGCAGTTCTTC.

This rearrangement joins TRBV6-5 to TRBJ1-4, with TRBD1 as a possible D gene (5 bases). V lost 3 bases, J lost 4 bases, and 15 bases lay in between. In germline, CDR1 is MNHEY, CDR2 SVGAGI. The CDR3 has 16 residues. CDR3 protein: CASSYSPAGSNEKLFF. The CDR3 nucleotides are TGTGCCAGCAGTTATTCCCCCGCAGGGAGTAATGAAAAACTGTTTTTT.

The chain uses TRBV4-3 and TRBJ2-1, with 11 bases aligning to TRBD2. Germline lookup yields CDR1 LGHNA and CDR2 YSLEER. The J segment lost 7 bases and the V segment lost 3 bases, leaving 8 bases of the junction unmatched. This CDR3 comprises 16 residues. The CDR3 DNA sequence: TGCGCCAGCAGCCACGAACTAGCGGGAGTTAGGAATGAGCAGTTCTTC. Translating gives CASSHELAGVRNEQFF.

The genes are TRBV18 and TRBJ2-5; D gene uncertain. The CDR3 is 13 amino acids. Germline assignment: CDR1 KGHSH and CDR2 LQKENI. V dropped 4 bases and J dropped 7 bases, with 13 bases sitting between them. The CDR3 DNA follows: TGTGCCAGCTCACTAGAACCGAAGGGGACCCAGTACTTC. It encodes CASSLEPKGTQYF.

V usage is TRBV19 and J usage is TRBJ1-5; D remains ambiguous. Germline V gene lookup returns CDR1 LNHDA and CDR2 SQIVND (reference sequence). CDR3 length: 16 residues. V was shortened by 1 base and J by 5 bases, with 15 bases between the two germline ends. The chain's CDR3 is CASSIGTFEVDQPQHF. In DNA form, the CDR3 reads TGTGCCAGTAGTATAGGAACATTCGAGGTGGATCAGCCCCAGCATTTT.

The rearrangement links TRBV2 to TRBJ1-1; D call uncertain. Trimming cost V 8 bases and J 0 bases, with 16 bases left between them. The CDR3 contains 15 residues. Per germline, CDR1 SNHLY and CDR2 FYNNEI. CDR3 protein: CASALEGRVNTEAFF. In nucleotides, the CDR3 is TGTGCCAGCGCTCTCGAGGGTCGCGTGAACACTGAAGCTTTCTTT.

The rearrangement joins TRBV28 to TRBJ1-2, with a weak D call TRBD1 (6 bases). The CDR3 loop spans 14 amino acids. From germline, CDR1 is MDHEN and CDR2 SYDVKM. V was cut by 6 bases and J by 4 bases, with 15 bases left in between. This chain's CDR3 is CASSYPGHSYGYTF. CDR3 DNA: TGTGCCAGCAGCTACCCGGGACACTCCTATGGCTACACCTTC.

This chain joins TRBV28 and TRBJ2-7; TRBD2 aligns across 7 bases. V gave up 2 bases and J gave up 3 bases; unmatched junction bases: 7. This CDR3 has 15 amino acids. Germline assignment: CDR1 MDHEN and CDR2 SYDVKM. The CDR3 DNA reads as TGTGCCAGCAGTTTACAAGGGAGGGAGGACTACGAGCAGTACTTC. Translated: CASSLQGREDYEQYF.